The 3 T cell receptor beta chains reported below all come from one sample, sequenced in a study of tumor-infiltrating lymphocytes in glioblastoma multiforme. TCR beta libraries were built from RNA through three nested multiplex PCR rounds using modified ARM-PCR. From the multiplex PCR reads, TCRdb called clonotypes with MiXCR, one entry per CDR3 protein. The sample has about 32,000 distinct CDR3 sequences, about 64% seen once. Sequencing input: brain tumor tissue. These receptors were taken from a male donor with glioblastoma.

The CDR3 DNA is TGTGCCAGCGCCGGACAGGCCTACGAGCAGTACTTC. This encodes CASAGQAYEQYF. This sequence joins TRBV11-2 and TRBJ2-7, with 7 positions matching TRBD1. Trimming at V came to 8 bases and at J to 2 bases, leaving 3 bases not matched to a gene. The length of the CDR3 is 12 residues. CDR1 and CDR2 (germline): SGHAT, FQNNGV.

As regards this clonotype: A read error is possible here, since a much larger clone lies one base away. The chain joins TRBV5-1 to TRBJ1-4, with D unclear. CDR3 length: 13 residues. V lost 3 bases and J lost 8, with 11 bases in between. The germline V gene encodes CDR1 SGHRS and CDR2 YFSETQ. CDR3 nucleotide sequence: TGCGCCAGCAGCTCGCCGGTGGACGAAAAACTGTTTTTT. It specifies CASSSPVDEKLFF.

This clonotype is a singleton in its sample. One end of the junction is discordant with germline, which a read error may explain. The rearrangement uses TRBV5-1 and TRBJ2-5; the D gene is possibly TRBD2 (5 bases). Germline V gene data show CDR1 as SGHRS and CDR2 as YFSETQ. CDR3 length: 16 residues. The CDR3 is CASSWTTGRSSETRYF. For the CDR3, the DNA is TGCGCCAGCAGCTGGACGACTGGGAGATCGAGTGAGACCCGGTACTTC.